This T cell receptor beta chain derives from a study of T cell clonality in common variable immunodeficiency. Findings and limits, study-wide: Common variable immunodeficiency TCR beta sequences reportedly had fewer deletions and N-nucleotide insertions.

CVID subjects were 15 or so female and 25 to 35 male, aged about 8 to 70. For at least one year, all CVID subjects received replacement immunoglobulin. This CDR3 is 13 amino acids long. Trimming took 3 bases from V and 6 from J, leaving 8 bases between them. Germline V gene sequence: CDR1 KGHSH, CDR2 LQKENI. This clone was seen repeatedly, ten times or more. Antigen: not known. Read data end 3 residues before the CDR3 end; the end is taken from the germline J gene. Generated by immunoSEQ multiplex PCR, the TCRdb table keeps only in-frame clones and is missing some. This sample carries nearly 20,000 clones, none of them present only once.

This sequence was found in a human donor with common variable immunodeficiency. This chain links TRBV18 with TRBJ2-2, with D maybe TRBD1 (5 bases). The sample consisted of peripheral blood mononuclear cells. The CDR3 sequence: CASSPQGSGELFF. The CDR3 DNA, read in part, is TGTGCCAGCTCACCTCAGGGATCCGGGGAG.